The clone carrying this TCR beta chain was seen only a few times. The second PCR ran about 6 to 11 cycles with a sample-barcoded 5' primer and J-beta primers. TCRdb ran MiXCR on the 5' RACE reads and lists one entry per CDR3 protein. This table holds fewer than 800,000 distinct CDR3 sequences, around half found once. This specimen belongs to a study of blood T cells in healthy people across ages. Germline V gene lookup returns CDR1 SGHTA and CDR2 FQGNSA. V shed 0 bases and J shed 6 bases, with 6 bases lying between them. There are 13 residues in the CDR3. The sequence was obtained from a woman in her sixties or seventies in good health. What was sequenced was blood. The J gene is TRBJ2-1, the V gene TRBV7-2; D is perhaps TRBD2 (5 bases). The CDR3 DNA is TGTGCCAGCAGCTTAGCCGGGATCAATGAGCAGTTCTTC. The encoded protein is CASSLAGINEQFF.